Sequencing of this T cell receptor (beta chain) was carried out in a study of blood T cell repertoires in COVID-19 (dated by TCRdb to 2020 to 2022). Regarding the complete study: Samples from collaborators originated in the United States, Italy and Spain and spanned both the acute and convalescent phases of COVID-19. The samples were drawn from the first 160 participants of the ongoing ImmuneRACE study and from 950 to 1,500 subjects provided by 6 global collaborators. The repertoires were made available in a free public database intended to serve as a resource for research on the immune response to SARS-CoV-2. Nearly every sample came with metadata listing a de-identified subject ID, COVID-19 status, age in years and sex. The material from the prospective study consisted of cDNA or gDNA derived from T cells, B-cell-depleted T cells, or PBMCs. The dataset comprised deeply sampled blood TCRbeta repertoires from subjects exposed to, actively infected with, or recovered from COVID-19. Where HLA class I and class II types were available, the types were taken from metadata supplied by the sample provider, not from assay-based typing. The investigation overall reported the following: The quantity of clinical and demographic metadata differed by source and by participant and was supplied without curation.

The CDR3 spans 14 residues, from the cysteine through the phenylalanine. The read is trimmed to its CDR3 DNA, 42 bases read in frame from base 1. Taken from the germline V gene (reference sequence), the CDR1 and CDR2 loops are MNHNY and SVGAGI. V loses 6 bases of germline sequence and J loses 7 bases, and the interval between the two ends is 15 bases. TCRbeta CDR3 regions were amplified from genomic DNA using the immunoSEQ Assay, a bias-controlled multiplex PCR. The study's own analysis went as follows. The number of nucleated cells in each sample was estimated by amplification of reference gene primers within the assay. To quantify the absolute abundance of each unique TCRbeta CDR3 rearrangement, sequence reads were collapsed and filtered. For each sample, productive Simpson clonality was calculated as the square root of Simpson's diversity index across productive rearrangements. TCRdb took over this immuneACCESS table, retaining in-frame rearrangements with V and J assigned. Such tables are incomplete; in checked studies, under half of the missing clones stem from an unresolved V gene, and the remainder is unexplained. V, J and clone size are those of that table, while D and trimming were read from the DNA. In this sample the table shows 170,000 or so clones, 87% of which occur a single time. Of the sample, about 0.96% is held by the ten largest clones.

Turning to this clone: It lacks a known antigen. The record has no base qualities; no much larger clone is one base away.

A second Seattle source provided samples from volunteer blood donors who had recovered from COVID-19. Whole blood was collected in K2EDTA tubes by collaborating institutions according to the institutions' own protocols. For TCRbeta analysis, collaborator samples were shipped as frozen whole blood, as isolated PBMCs, or as DNA extracted from either sample type. The chain couples TRBV6-6 to TRBJ1-4; the D gene is perhaps TRBD1, from 6 matching bases. This clonotype was sampled from a woman between 18 and 29 years old who had recovered from COVID-19. The material sequenced was peripheral blood. The sequenced DNA: TGTGCCAGCAGCCAAGGGAGGGGGGTTGAAAAACTGTTTTTT. This is translated as CASSQGRGVEKLFF.